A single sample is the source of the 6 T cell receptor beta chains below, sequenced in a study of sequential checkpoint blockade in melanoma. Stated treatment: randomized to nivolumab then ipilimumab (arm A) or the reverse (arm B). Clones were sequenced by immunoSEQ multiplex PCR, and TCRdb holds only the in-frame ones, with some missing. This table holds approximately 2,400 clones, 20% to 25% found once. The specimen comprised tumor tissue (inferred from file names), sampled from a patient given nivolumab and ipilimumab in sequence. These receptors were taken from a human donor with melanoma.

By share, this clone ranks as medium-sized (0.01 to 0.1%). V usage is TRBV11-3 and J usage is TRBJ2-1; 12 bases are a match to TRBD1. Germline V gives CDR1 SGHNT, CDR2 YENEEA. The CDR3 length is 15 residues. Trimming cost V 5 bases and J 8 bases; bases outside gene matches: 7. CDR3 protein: CASSPGTGGADEQFF. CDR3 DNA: TGTGCCAGCAGCCCCGGGACAGGGGGCGCGGATGAGCAGTTCTTC.

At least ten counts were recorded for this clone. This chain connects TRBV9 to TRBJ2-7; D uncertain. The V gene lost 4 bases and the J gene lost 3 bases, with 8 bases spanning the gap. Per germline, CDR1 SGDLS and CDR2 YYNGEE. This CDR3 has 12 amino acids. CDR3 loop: CASSPFDYEQYF. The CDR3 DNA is TGTGCCAGCAGCCCCTTCGACTACGAGCAGTACTTC.

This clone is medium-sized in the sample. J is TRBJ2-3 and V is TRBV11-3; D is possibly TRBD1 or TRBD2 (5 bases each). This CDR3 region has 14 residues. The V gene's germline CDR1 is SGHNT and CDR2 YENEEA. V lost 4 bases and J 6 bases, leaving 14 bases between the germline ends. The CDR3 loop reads CASSSGQPPDTQYF. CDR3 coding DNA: TGTGCCAGCAGCTCGGGGCAGCCCCCCGATACGCAGTATTTT.

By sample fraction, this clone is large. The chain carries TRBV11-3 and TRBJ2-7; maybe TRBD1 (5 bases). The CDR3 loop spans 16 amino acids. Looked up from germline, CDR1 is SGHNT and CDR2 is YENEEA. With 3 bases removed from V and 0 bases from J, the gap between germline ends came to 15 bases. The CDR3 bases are TGTGCCAGCAGCTTGTTAATCCAGGGCAGCTCCTACGAGCAGTACTTC. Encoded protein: CASSLLIQGSSYEQYF.

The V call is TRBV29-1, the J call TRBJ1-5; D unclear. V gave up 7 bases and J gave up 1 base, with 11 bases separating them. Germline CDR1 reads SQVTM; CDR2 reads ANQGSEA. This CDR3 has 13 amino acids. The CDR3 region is CSAAMSSNQPQHF. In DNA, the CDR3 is TGCAGCGCCGCGATGTCGAGCAATCAGCCCCAGCATTTT.

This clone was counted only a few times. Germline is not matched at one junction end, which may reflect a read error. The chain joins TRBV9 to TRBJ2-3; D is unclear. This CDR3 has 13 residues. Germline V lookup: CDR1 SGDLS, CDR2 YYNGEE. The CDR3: CASNVDPKDTQYF. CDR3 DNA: TGTGCCAGCAACGTAGACCCGAAAGATACGCAGTATTTT.